This entry is about one TCR beta chain. Its antigen remains unidentified. Sequenced by immunoSEQ multiplex PCR; TCRdb stores in-frame clones only, minus some. The data hold 86,000 or so clones, with around 93% observed a single time. With V trimmed by 8 bases and J by 5 bases, 8 bases remained unmatched. The V gene's germline CDR1 is MNHNS and CDR2 SASEGT. The CDR3 sequence is 13 residues long. This sample is drawn from a study of human versus mouse CDR3 diversity and MHC coevolution. Study as a whole: Reported immunoSEQ sensitivity was one in 200,000 T cells, with reduced amplification bias.

The study, taken as a whole, reports: Two of the three human donors had the lowest clonal inequality. Mice had fewer CDR3 deletions and insertions than humans on average.

The rearrangement links TRBV6-1 to TRBJ2-7, with TRBD1 matching 8 bases. Sequenced: naive CD4+ T cells from blood. Subset denoted: CD45RO-negative CD62L-positive naive CD4 T cells. This clonotype originated in a person aged 30 to 70 in good health. The CDR3 protein is CASGNRGSHEQYF. In DNA, the CDR3 is TGTGCCAGCGGGAACAGGGGGTCGCACGAGCAGTACTTC.